The entry below gives a single T cell receptor beta chain sequence along with its context. What it binds is not known. V was cut by 5 bases and J by 4 bases, with 6 bases left in between. Germline V lookup: CDR1 DFQATT, CDR2 SNEGSKA (reference sequence). This CDR3 is 11 amino acids long. This sample was included in a study of cytomegalovirus exposure and HLA in healthy donors. Study-wide results and limits: Researchers left out some V segments, among them TRBV6-2 and TRBV6-3, as indistinguishable. A reported reduction in N-insertions relative to the 666-donor mean was seen in an Asian-associated ancestry cluster in a later analysis. Earlier analysis found most TCR beta V segments productive about 87% or about 30% of the time. TCR beta V- and J-gene trimming was later associated with a missense DCLRE1C variant.

Vbeta (60) and Jbeta (13) primers were used in the PCR. Assay used: immunoSEQ multiplex PCR; TCRdb lists only in-frame clones, some missing. The table lists 200,000 or so clones, 75% to 80% of them singletons. The rearrangement joins TRBV20-1 to TRBJ2-1; D is perhaps TRBD1 (5 bases). The receptor was derived from a man between 18 and 35 years old in good health and CMV-seronegative. The sequenced sample consisted of PBMCs. The CDR3 loop reads CSAGQYNEQFF. The DNA for the CDR3 is TGCAGTGCTGGACAATACAATGAGCAGTTCTTC.